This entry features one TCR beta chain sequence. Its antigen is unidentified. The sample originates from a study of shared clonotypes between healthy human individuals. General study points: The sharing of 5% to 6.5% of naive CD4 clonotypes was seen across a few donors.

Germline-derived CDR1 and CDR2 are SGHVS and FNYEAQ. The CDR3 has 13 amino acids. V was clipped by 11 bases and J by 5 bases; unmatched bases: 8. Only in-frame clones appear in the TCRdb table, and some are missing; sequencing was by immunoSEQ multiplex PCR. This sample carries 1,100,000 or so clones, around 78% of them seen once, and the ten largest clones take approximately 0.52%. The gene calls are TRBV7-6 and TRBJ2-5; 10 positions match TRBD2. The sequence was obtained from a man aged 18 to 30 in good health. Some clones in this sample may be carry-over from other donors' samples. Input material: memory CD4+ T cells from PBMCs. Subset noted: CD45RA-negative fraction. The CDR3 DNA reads TGTGCCTTTGCTAGCGGGAGTACGGAGACCCAGTACTTC. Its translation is CAFASGSTETQYF.